This TCR beta chain is from a study of T cells in Graves' hyperthyroidism and ophthalmopathy. This clonotype showed up many times. The diagnostic basis comprised clinical symptoms, serum thyroxine and TRAb, thyroid ultrasound and orbital computed tomography. The CDR3 length is 13 residues. CDR1 and CDR2 from the germline V gene are LNHNV and YYDKDF (reference sequence). The V end was cut by 5 bases, the J end by 4 bases, with 8 bases between. Researchers took RNA transcripts and amplified the TCR beta CDR3 regions from them. The HTBI primer set served for first-round RT-PCR of the TCR CDR3. TCRdb fed the multiplex PCR reads into MiXCR, producing one record per CDR3 protein. The repertoire includes 700,000 to 950,000 distinct CDR3 sequences, roughly 32% of them detected once, and around 30% sits in the top ten.

The chain carries TRBV15 and TRBJ1-4; the D is unclear. The TCR originated in a middle-aged woman with Graves' hyperthyroidism. Material for sequencing was blood. CDR3 in amino acids: CATSGQNNEKLFF. CDR3 coding DNA: TGTGCCACCAGCGGGCAGAATAATGAAAAACTGTTTTTT.